This TCR beta chain is from a study of blood T cell repertoires in COVID-19. The CDR3 runs 14 residues. J gave up 10 bases and V 6 bases, and 10 bases lay outside the gene matches. Germline V lookup: CDR1 MDHEN, CDR2 SYDVKM. Per the authors' pipeline: How many nucleated cells were present was estimated from reference gene primer amplification. Using immunoSEQ multiplex PCR, the repertoire was profiled, and TCRdb retains in-frame clones only, with some absent. Clone size and the V and J calls come from that table; the DNA yielded D and trimming. This sample has roughly 230,000 clones, with 85% found just once. This clone was recorded once.

The chain has TRBV28 and TRBJ1-2, with 11 bases matching TRBD1. Sequencing was done on a sample of peripheral blood. This clonotype originated in a man in his forties or fifties with COVID-19, enrolled during active disease. CDR3 protein: CASRTGTGGVYYTF. The CDR3 coding sequence is TGTGCCAGCAGAACCGGGACAGGGGGAGTGTACTACACCTTC.